The source of this T cell receptor (beta chain) is a study of cytomegalovirus exposure and HLA in healthy donors. Whole-study results and caveats: Previous analysis showed most TCR beta V segments were productive about 87% or about 30% of the time. TCR beta chain V- and J-gene trimming was linked, in a later analysis, to a missense variant in DCLRE1C.

On this clone itself: The antigen remains unidentified.

CDR3 length: 15 residues. CDR1 is SGHRS, CDR2 YFSETQ, per germline. Trimming removed 0 bases at V and 5 bases at J, with 9 bases between. PCR amplification relied on 60 Vbeta primers (plus 13 Jbeta primers). Libraries were prepared by immunoSEQ multiplex PCR; TCRdb keeps only in-frame clonotypes and omits some of them. The profile covers around 130,000 clones, with around four fifths appearing a single time and roughly 2% taken by the ten largest. Donors consisted of healthy bone marrow donors. The TCR sequence derives from a woman between 40 and 50 years old in good health and CMV-seropositive. The V gene is TRBV5-1, the J gene TRBJ1-6; D unclear. Sequenced sample: PBMCs. The CDR3, as DNA: TGCGCCAGCAGCTTGGGCCCGGGTGATAATTCACCCCTCCACTTT. This codes for CASSLGPGDNSPLHF.